This TCR beta chain was captured in a study of cytomegalovirus exposure and HLA in healthy donors (dated by TCRdb to the late 2010s). Regarding the study in general: In an earlier analysis of fewer than 750 of the donors, roughly 300 Gb of sequence data and 90 million to 120 million unique TCR beta sequences from approximately 180 million T cells were reported. Roughly 300 gigabases of sequencing data and 70 million to 85 million unique TCR sequences were included in an early release covering about 620 HLA-typed donors. Among the 398 genotyped donors, around 81% belonged to the genetic ancestry cluster associated with self-reported Caucasian donors. The study was designed to test whether signatures of past pathogen exposure could be identified by cataloging public T cell receptors. The study profiled the T cell repertoires of some 610 subjects by immunosequencing and related them to cytomegalovirus serostatus. In addition to the first cohort of hundreds of subjects, a separate validation cohort of 130 or so different subjects was used. To predict cytomegalovirus infection status, the study brought together high-throughput TCR immunosequencing, statistical association of individual TCRs with disease status, and machine learning. In a later analysis, previously published TCR beta repertoires from hundreds of donors were re-analyzed and high-resolution HLA genotyping was added so that TCR occurrence patterns could be studied. The later analysis used no new phenotypic data to find candidate immune exposures, relying instead on TCR beta sequences and their occurrence across donors. An earlier analysis of around 640 of the donors used high-throughput TCR beta sequencing to judge whether each TCR beta V gene segment behaved as functional or pseudogenic. Alongside the repertoire data, information on donor age, sex, ethnicity and CMV serostatus was compiled. Genome-wide SNP genotypes for about 55% of the 666 donors were used in a later genetic analysis, which treated that subset as a discovery cohort. All discovery cohort repertoires had been generated using a single sequencing platform. HLA typing included class I and class II loci at four-digit resolution. Typing coverage varied by locus: roughly 629-640 donors for A, B, C, DRB1 and DQB1; more than 500 for DQA1; around 570 for DPA1; roughly 450 for DPB1. Four to six DR-DQ haplotypes were handled as single units for association and clustering, since linkage in the cohort was strong. Across about 380 genotyped donors of the cohort, an average of about 240,000 unique TCR beta nucleotide sequences per donor were sequenced, and roughly 18% of those sequences were non-productive. The investigation overall reported the following: HLA typing was unavailable for some donors at each locus, so association tests used only the typed subset. This cohort had only TCR beta chains sequenced, and the lack of alpha or paired-chain data limited which features could be detected. Cytomegalovirus status was reported to be diagnosed by the classifier with high specificity and sensitivity in both the original and validation cohorts. In a later analysis, most CMV-associated TCR beta chains were found to appear HLA-restricted, with HLA associations seemingly driven largely by CMV exposure. Sequencing depth was assumed to be roughly uniform across donors in the presence/absence analyses, though that assumption may not hold. While some public TCRs were present in many individuals, most TCR sequences turned up only very rarely across donors. CMV serostatus was the only immune exposure information available for the cohort. Because the 87-base-pair reads could not distinguish some IMGT-functional V segments, including TRBV6-2 and TRBV6-3, those segments were excluded. Correlated functional status among segregating V segments might be attributable to linkage disequilibrium, but an unknown experimental factor could not be ruled out. In a later analysis, HLA-associated TCR beta chains showed more clonal expansion and lower generation probabilities than non-associated chains that were equally common. The earlier analysis of 450 to 700 of the donors excluded around 17 rarely observed V segments, including chromosome 9 orphons, because counts were too low. When HLA alleles, especially DR and DQ, strongly co-occurred, TCR associations were difficult to assign to individual alleles. According to the authors, the approach could potentially be generalized to other disease states and immunological phenotypes. The study listed 150 to 200 TCR beta chains as associated with cytomegalovirus. Three of the identified cytomegalovirus-associated TCR beta chains were confirmed in vitro to be specific for cytomegalovirus antigens. At a false discovery rate of 0.05, a later analysis linked 15,000 to 20,000 TCR beta sequences to specific HLA alleles. A later genetic analysis associated a missense DCLRE1C variant with V-gene and J-gene trimming of TCR beta chains, and an independent cohort replicated the association. Compared with the 666-donor mean, donors in an Asian-associated ancestry cluster had fewer N-insertions in productive TCRs, according to a later genetic analysis. A further reported finding was that TCR beta sequences accurately predicted the HLA-A and HLA-B alleles for most subjects in the first cohort. According to a later analysis, TCR association rates differed among HLA loci, with DRB1 alleles showing the most associated TCRs and HLA-C alleles showing the fewest. An earlier analysis of around 500 of the donors showed that most TCR beta V segments appeared in productive rearrangements either about 87% or about 30% of the time, which broadly matched IMGT annotations. A group of highly shared sequence variants was considered likely to be a technical artifact of the sequencing pipeline. In a later analysis, several top co-occurrence clusters were reported to appear linked to parvovirus B19, influenza, CMV and Epstein-Barr virus.

Library method: the immunoSEQ multiplex PCR assay. For the multiplex PCR, a mixture combining 60 forward primers for TCR Vbeta segments and 13 reverse primers for TCR Jbeta segments was used. A multiplex PCR assay on genomic DNA amplified the CDR3 region of rearranged TCR beta genes. On the Illumina HiSeq System, the amplified TCR beta libraries were sequenced as 87-base-pair reads. The authors processed their data as follows. A later analysis counted some 74 million unique TCR beta chains across the 550 to 700 repertoires, and approximately 11 million of these chains were shared by at least two donors. A nearest-neighbor algorithm error-corrected the raw reads and collapsed the reads into unique sequences, merging closely related sequences to remove PCR and sequencing errors. Alignment of CDR3 sequences to IMGT reference sequences was used to assign V, D and J gene segments. For a sequence to be retained, at least a six-nucleotide match to both a V gene segment and a J gene segment was required. A rearrangement was called productive if the CDR3 had no stop codons and remained in frame with V and J, and every other rearrangement was called non-productive. Following IMGT convention, CDR3 was defined as the stretch from the second conserved V-encoded cysteine to the conserved J-encoded phenylalanine. The earlier analysis of more than 450 of the donors excluded sequences that lacked an unambiguous match to a single V gene segment. An earlier analysis of 500 to 700 of the donors classified V segments as functional when productive rearrangements were above 56.7% and as segregating when the standard deviation between donors was above 5%. A statistical classification framework was built for diagnosing cytomegalovirus status from the catalog of TCR beta chain sequences. In a later analysis, V and J genes were assigned by comparing TCR nucleotide sequences against IMGT/GENE-DB human TR gene sequences. In a later analysis, CDR3 sequences and most-parsimonious VDJ recombination scenarios were assigned using the TCRdist pipeline. A later analysis defined each TCR beta chain by its CDR3 amino acid sequence plus V-gene family, and excluded reads lacking a unique V-gene family. As a way to deal with suspected cross-contamination and a sequencing artifact, a later analysis dropped 592 nucleotide sequences that were highly shared and had low generation probability. In a later analysis, a clonal expansion index for each public chain was calculated from normalized within-repertoire ranks of inferred template counts. A later analysis computed generation probabilities with a VDJ recombination model fitted to out-of-frame rearrangements, and checked the results against IGoR. In a later analysis, hypergeometric tests were used to score TCR-TCR, TCR-HLA and TCR-CMV co-occurrence, with a repertoire-size bias correction applied to TCR pairs. To estimate false discovery rates, a later analysis permuted the HLA or CMV assignments 20 times. In a later analysis, co-occurring TCRs were grouped using DBSCAN, with TCRdist sequence similarity added in when clustering inside HLA-allele-positive subsets. For co-occurrence clustering, repertoires with fewer than 30,000 or more than 120,000 public chains were excluded, along with five repertoires with anomalous nucleotide sharing. This is the immuneACCESS table as TCRdb keeps it, with only in-frame sequences that have V and J called. A part of the clones is gone; compared with another copy, unresolved V genes explain less than half, and the rest is unexplained. That table is the source of V, J and clone size, and D and trimming were worked out from the DNA. This sample is represented by more than 250,000 clones; about 87% of them were singletons. The ten largest clonotypes hold around 2.1% of the sample.

The cohort comprised around 690 healthy bone marrow donors. Cohort members were all nominally healthy when sampled, although unrecorded immune exposures were likely present. The donor tested CMV seronegative, placing the donor among the 352 seronegative members of the cohort. A peripheral blood sample was collected from each donor, and TCR beta sequencing was performed on peripheral blood mononuclear cells. The Qiagen DNeasy Blood Extraction Kit was used to extract genomic DNA from the blood cell samples. The germline V gene gives CDR1 as SQVTM and CDR2 as ANQGSEA. V and J are truncated by 7 bases and 6 bases respectively, leaving an intervening sequence of 15 bases. The CDR3 numbers 13 residues from cysteine through phenylalanine. The CDR3 DNA has 39 bases and is translated from base 1. As to this clone: This receptor's antigen is unknown. No much larger clone exists at a distance of one base, and base qualities are not known.

The sequence was collected from a woman between 18 and 30 years old in good health and CMV-seronegative. The sample consisted of PBMCs. Here the chain combines TRBV29-1 and TRBJ1-4; possibly the D gene is TRBD1, per 5 matching bases. In nucleotides, the sequence is TGCAGCGGTTTCGGGCGGGACCATGAAAAACTGTTTTTT. Its product reads: CSGFGRDHEKLFF. The CDR3 plus the reference TRBV29-1 and TRBJ1-4 genes for the other parts give the full variable domain: SAVISQKPSRDICQRGTSLTIQCQVDSQVTMMFWYRQQPGQSLTLIATANQGSEATYESGFVIDKFPISRPNLTFSTLTVSNMSPEDSSIYLCSGFGRDHEKLFFGSGTQLSVL.